This record looks at one TCR beta chain sequence and its context. The sample originates from a study of response to subunit inactivated influenza vaccine. Using its own MiXCR run on the RT-PCR reads, TCRdb lists one record per CDR3 protein. The data contain 150,000 to 200,000 distinct CDR3 sequences, 9.5% to 15% of them singletons. These same records also appear under a second study, on T cells expressing NK-cell markers. In that study: UMI-tagged 5'RACE template switching yielded the TCR beta cDNA.

The specimen was CD8+ T cells sorted from PBMCs, collected roughly 13 days after vaccination. The clonotype originates from a man between 45 and 60 years old who received an inactivated influenza vaccine.

The CDR3 region is CASSFRIAGAPGTQYF. CDR3 nucleotides: TGTGCCAGCAGTTTTAGAATAGCGGGGGCCCCTGGTACGCAGTATTTT. This rearrangement joins TRBV12-3 or TRBV12-4 to TRBJ2-3, with 9 bases identical to TRBD2. The CDR3 is made up of 16 amino acids. V trimming: 3 bases; J trimming: 8 bases; junction bases outside the gene matches: 12.